The next 24 T cell receptor beta chains were all read from a single sample in a study of blood T cell repertoires in COVID-19. Data came from immunoSEQ multiplex PCR; TCRdb stores just in-frame clones and leaves some out. The data show some 110,000 clones, around 86% seen once. Sequenced input: peripheral blood. The receptors come from a middle-aged man with acute or convalescent COVID-19.

The genes are TRBV7-8 and TRBJ2-5, with 11 bases identical to TRBD2. V lost 3 bases, J lost 5 bases, and 17 bases stayed unmatched. Germline V CDR1 and CDR2: SGHVS, FQNEAQ. There are 19 residues in the CDR3. CDR3: CASSLALAGEGSERETQYF. The CDR3 nucleotides read TGTGCCAGCAGCTTGGCACTAGCGGGAGAGGGGTCCGAGCGGGAGACCCAGTACTTC.

The V gene is TRBV20-1, the J gene TRBJ1-2; no firm D call. The CDR3 is 13 residues long. Germline CDR1 reads DFQATT; CDR2 reads SNEGSKA (reference sequence). The ends were cut back, 3 bases at V and 6 bases at J, with 14 bases in the middle. Written as DNA, the CDR3 is TGCAGTGCTAGTAGAACAGATACGCATGGCTACACCTTC. This translates into CSASRTDTHGYTF.

The chain uses TRBV11-3 and TRBJ2-5; TRBD2 aligns across 7 bases. Germline values: CDR1 SGHNT, CDR2 YENEEA. This CDR3 has 17 residues. The ends lost 2 bases at V and 4 bases at J; junction bases unmatched: 13. The CDR3 sequence: CASSLSFGSPGGETQYF. In DNA form, the CDR3 reads TGTGCCAGCAGCTTATCCTTCGGGTCCCCGGGAGGAGAGACCCAGTACTTC.

This sequence joins TRBV7-8 and TRBJ2-1, with 8 bases identical to TRBD2. This CDR3 has 15 amino acids. V gave up 3 bases and J gave up 8 bases; unmatched junction bases: 9. Germline V gives CDR1 SGHVS, CDR2 FQNEAQ. The CDR3 region is CASSFRGGFTDEQFF. The CDR3 nucleotides are TGTGCCAGCAGCTTTCGCGGGGGGTTTACGGATGAGCAGTTCTTC.

The V call is TRBV27, the J call TRBJ2-6, with TRBD1 matching over 8 bases. Per the germline V gene, CDR1 is MNHEY and CDR2 is SMNVEV (reference sequence). The CDR3 runs 15 residues. V lost 5 bases to trimming and J lost 3 bases; unmatched junction nucleotides: 3. CDR3 in amino acids: CASSPDRDGANVLTF. CDR3 sequence (DNA): TGTGCCAGCAGTCCGGACAGGGATGGGGCCAACGTCCTGACTTTC.

The gene calls are TRBV5-1 and TRBJ1-5; 8 bases map to TRBD1. Germline assignment: CDR1 SGHRS and CDR2 YFSETQ. Unmatched junction bases numbered 3, after V lost 2 bases and J lost 2 bases. There are 15 residues in the CDR3. The CDR3 bases are TGCGCCAGCAGCTTTGGGACAGGTGGCAATCAGCCCCAGCATTTT. It encodes CASSFGTGGNQPQHF.

V gene TRBV19 combines with J gene TRBJ1-4, with D possibly TRBD1 on 6 matching bases. V was cut by 8 bases and J by 0 bases, with 13 bases left in between. The length of the CDR3 is 15 residues. CDR1 is LNHDA and CDR2 is SQIVND in the germline V gene (reference sequence). This CDR3 reads CASSDRPSTNEKLFF. CDR3 nucleotides: TGTGCCAGTTCCGACAGGCCATCAACTAATGAAAAACTGTTTTTT.

This sequence joins TRBV19 and TRBJ1-5; 8 bases are shared with TRBD1. V dropped 5 bases and J dropped 2; count of bases not matched to a gene: 8. Germline lookup yields CDR1 LNHDA and CDR2 SQIVND (reference sequence). This CDR3 contains 16 residues. The CDR3 is CASSLQGAQGNQPQHF. In DNA form, the CDR3 reads TGTGCCAGTAGTCTTCAGGGGGCTCAGGGCAATCAGCCCCAGCATTTT.

The chain couples TRBV18 to TRBJ2-7, with 8 bases fitting TRBD2. This CDR3 comprises 15 residues. V shed 3 bases and J 6 bases; nucleotides not matched to a gene: 10. Germline-derived CDR1 and CDR2 are KGHSH and LQKENI. Here the CDR3 reads CASSPRGLRGGEQYF. The CDR3 DNA sequence: TGTGCCAGCTCACCCCGGGGCCTCCGGGGGGGCGAGCAGTACTTC.

The rearrangement joins TRBV7-3 to TRBJ2-1; 7 nucleotides line up with TRBD2. The V and J ends lost 5 bases and 4 bases, in that order; junction bases with no gene match: 8. This CDR3 contains 15 residues. Germline V gives CDR1 SGHTA, CDR2 FQGTGA. CDR3 in amino acids: CASSRRLARYNEQFF. CDR3 nucleotide sequence: TGTGCCAGCAGCCGCAGACTAGCCAGATACAATGAGCAGTTCTTC.

CDR3 amino acids: CASSSWYF. The CDR3, as DNA: TGTGCCAGCAGCTCCTGGTACTTC. This sequence joins TRBV2 and TRBJ2-5, with D unresolved. V gave up 6 bases and J gave up 13 bases, with 6 bases separating them. The CDR3 extends over 8 amino acids. Germline CDR1 is SNHLY and CDR2 is FYNNEI.

The rearrangement links TRBV19 to TRBJ2-7, with 11 bases aligning to TRBD1. CDR1 is LNHDA, CDR2 SQIVND, per germline (reference sequence). V lost 5 bases to trimming and J lost 6 bases; unmatched junction nucleotides: 9. The CDR3 is 15 residues long. CDR3 sequence reads: CASSFTRDRGFEQYF. The CDR3 nucleotides are TGTGCCAGTAGTTTCACCCGGGACAGGGGGTTCGAGCAGTACTTC.

The V and J genes are TRBV18 and TRBJ1-1; D uncertain. V shed 2 bases and J shed 6 bases, with 7 bases lying between them. Per germline, CDR1 KGHSH and CDR2 LQKENI. The CDR3 covers 12 residues. The chain's CDR3 is CASSPGESEAFF. The CDR3 DNA sequence: TGTGCCAGCTCACCAGGAGAGTCTGAAGCTTTCTTT.

With respect to this clone: The junction and the germline gene differ at one end; a read error may be behind it. Here the CDR3 reads CASSRLAGGGNEQFF. The CDR3 region has the DNA TGTGCTAGCAGCCGACTAGCGGGGGGGGGCAATGAGCAGTTCTTC. This chain links TRBV7-7 with TRBJ2-1; 14 bases agree with TRBD2. CDR3 length equals 15 residues. Germline CDR1 SSHAT, CDR2 FNYEAQ (reference sequence).

The DNA for the CDR3 is TGTGCCAGCAGCTTAGACAGGTTGCTGTACAATGAGCAGTTCTTC. This gives the protein CASSLDRLLYNEQFF. This chain uses TRBV7-9 with TRBJ2-1; D might be TRBD1 (5 bases). Germline CDR1 is SEHNR and CDR2 is FQNEAQ (reference sequence). The germline V and J ends were trimmed by 1 base and 4 bases, with 11 bases remaining between them. The CDR3 loop spans 15 amino acids.

The J gene is TRBJ1-2, the V gene TRBV11-2; TRBD1 aligns across 7 bases. CDR1 is SGHAT and CDR2 is FQNNGV in the germline V gene. The trim removed 5 bases at V and 3 bases at J, leaving 6 bases unmatched. The CDR3 loop spans 14 amino acids. CDR3 sequence reads: CASSRSGTDYGYTF. Written as DNA, the CDR3 is TGTGCCAGCAGCAGATCCGGGACAGACTATGGCTACACCTTC.

This clone was seen a few times. V is TRBV7-2 and J is TRBJ1-6; no clear D gene. CDR1 is SGHTA and CDR2 is FQGNSA in the germline V gene. V lost 8 bases to trimming and J lost 9 bases, with 20 bases between them. The length of the CDR3 is 15 residues. CDR3 sequence: CASSGSLSSRSPLHF. For the CDR3, the DNA is TGTGCCAGCTCCGGTTCCTTATCGTCTCGTTCACCCCTCCACTTT. The full variable domain, completed using reference TRBV7-2 and TRBJ1-6, is GAGVSQSPSNKVTEKGKDVELRCDPISGHTALYWYRQSLGQGLEFLIYFQGNSAPDKSGLPSDRFSAERTGGSVSTLTIQRTQQEDSAVYLCASSGSLSSRSPLHFGNGTRLTVT.

CDR3 in amino acids: CASSETGDYGYTF. CDR3 bases: TGCGCCAGCAGTGAGACCGGGGACTATGGCTACACCTTC. The V gene is TRBV10-2, the J gene TRBJ1-2; no clear D. The length of the CDR3 is 13 residues. V lost 2 bases and J lost 3, with 7 bases in between. CDR1 and CDR2 from the germline V gene are WSHSY and SAAADI.

The chain employs TRBV24-1 and TRBJ1-2; tentatively, D is TRBD1 (6 bases). Germline loops: CDR1 KGHDR, CDR2 SFDVKD. V lost 7 bases and J 8 bases, leaving 16 bases between the germline ends. The CDR3 covers 13 residues. The CDR3 sequence: CATRPRTGYGYTF. The CDR3 DNA reads as TGTGCCACCAGACCGCGCACAGGGTACGGCTACACCTTC.

With regard to this clone: The junction departs from germline at one end; a sequencing error may be responsible. The genes are TRBV9 and TRBJ2-5, with D maybe TRBD2 (5 bases). The CDR3 covers 14 residues. CDR1 and CDR2 from the germline V gene are SGDLS and YYNGEE. The CDR3: CASSPRTGMPTLDF. CDR3 DNA: TGTGCCAGCAGCCCAAGGACGGGGATGCCCACTCTCGACTTC.

The chain combines TRBV28 with TRBJ1-5, with a weak D call TRBD1 (6 bases). V was shortened by 10 bases and J by 7 bases, with 20 bases between the two germline ends. The V gene's germline CDR1 is MDHEN and CDR2 SYDVKM. The CDR3 is made up of 14 amino acids. The CDR3 DNA sequence: TGTGCCACCACCCTGGGGGCAGGTGGACAGCCCCAGCATTTT. Residues: CATTLGAGGQPQHF. The variable domain in full, completed from reference TRBV28 and TRBJ1-5, reads DVKVTQSSRYLVKRTGEKVFLECVQDMDHENMFWYRQDPGLGLRLIYFSYDVKMKEKGDIPEGYSVSREKKERFSLILESASTNQTSMYLCATTLGAGGQPQHFGDGTRLSIL.

The genes are TRBV5-5 and TRBJ2-3; TRBD1 aligns across 7 bases. Per the germline V gene, CDR1 is SGHKS and CDR2 is YYEKEE (reference sequence). J lost 0 bases, V lost 4 bases, and 8 bases had no gene match. This CDR3 spans 16 amino acids. DNA of the CDR3: TGTGCCAGCAGCACACAGGGGATTACTAGCACAGATACGCAGTATTTT. Its protein product is CASSTQGITSTDTQYF.

This clone showed up many times. The CDR3 here is CASSETSSYEQYF. CDR3 DNA: TGTGCCAGCAGTGAAACGAGCTCCTACGAGCAGTACTTC. The chain employs TRBV2 and TRBJ2-7; D unclear. Between the trimmed V and J ends, which lost 2 bases and 0 bases, there was a span of 5 bases. Germline CDR1 and CDR2: SNHLY and FYNNEI. This CDR3 comprises 13 residues. The variable domain in full, with the rest retrieved from reference TRBV2 and TRBJ2-7, is EPEVTQTPSHQVTQMGQEVILRCVPISNHLYFYWYRQILGQKVEFLVSFYNNEISEKSEIFDDQFSVERPDGSNFTLKIRSTKLEDSAMYFCASSETSSYEQYFGPGTRLTVT.

The chain has TRBV5-4 and TRBJ2-7; D is perhaps TRBD1 (6 bases). V was pared by 2 bases and J by 1 base, with 7 bases between. This CDR3 comprises 13 residues. CDR1 and CDR2 from the germline V gene are SGHNT and YYREEE (reference sequence). The CDR3 spells CASSLDRSYEQYF. DNA for the CDR3: TGTGCCAGCAGCTTAGACAGGTCCTACGAGCAGTACTTC.